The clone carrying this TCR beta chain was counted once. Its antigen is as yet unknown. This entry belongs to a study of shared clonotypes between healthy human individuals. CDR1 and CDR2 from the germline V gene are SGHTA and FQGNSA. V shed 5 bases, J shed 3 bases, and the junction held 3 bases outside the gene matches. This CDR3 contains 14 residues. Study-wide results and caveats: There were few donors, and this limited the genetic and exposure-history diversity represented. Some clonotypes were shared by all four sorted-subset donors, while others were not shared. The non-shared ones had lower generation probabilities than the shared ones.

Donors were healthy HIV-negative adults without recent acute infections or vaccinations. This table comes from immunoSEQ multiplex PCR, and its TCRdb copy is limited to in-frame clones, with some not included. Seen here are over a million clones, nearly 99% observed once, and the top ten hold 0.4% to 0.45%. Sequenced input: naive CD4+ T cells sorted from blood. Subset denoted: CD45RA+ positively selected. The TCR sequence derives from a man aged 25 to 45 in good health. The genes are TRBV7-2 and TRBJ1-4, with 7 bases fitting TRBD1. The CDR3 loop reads CASSPTGPNEKLFF. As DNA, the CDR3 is TGTGCCAGCAGCCCGACAGGGCCTAATGAAAAACTGTTTTTT.